Sequencing of this T cell receptor beta chain was carried out in a study of T cell responses to AZD1222 COVID-19 vaccine. Germline V lookup: CDR1 KGHSH, CDR2 LQKENI. This CDR3 is 15 amino acids long. The trim removed 3 bases at V and 4 bases at J, leaving 4 bases unmatched. Clones were read by immunoSEQ multiplex PCR, and TCRdb kept only the in-frame ones, dropping some. The sample has tens of thousands of clones, roughly 89% seen once. The rearrangement joins TRBV18 to TRBJ1-5; 9 bases fit TRBD1. The TCR comes from an adult in good health. Sequencing was performed on peripheral blood, taken on day 0 of AZD1222 vaccination. The CDR3 here is CASSPGTGQNQPQHF. As DNA, the CDR3 is TGTGCCAGCTCACCCGGGACAGGGCAAAATCAGCCCCAGCATTTT.